Listed below are T cell receptor beta chains from one sample, sequenced in a study of T cell repertoires in cytomegalovirus infection. TCRdb re-called the reads with MiXCR, one entry per CDR3 protein. Among hundreds of thousands of distinct CDR3 sequences, 25% to 40% were seen once, and the ten largest hold approximately 13%. Sequenced sample: PBMCs. These receptors all stem from a human donor in good health (CMV status not recorded). Some clones in this sample may be carry-over from other donors' samples. Each CDR3 is given with its conserved first and last residue. The D gene is left open where the match is weak. Not every row has a clone size; where given, it reads once, few, many or a size class.

v_gene: TRBV11-2
abundance: many
j_gene: TRBJ1-3
d_gene: .
CDR3aa: CASSLRAWEQTRNTIYF
CDR3nt: TGTGCCAGCAGCTTAAGGGCTTGGGAACAGACCAGGAACACCATATATTTT

v_gene: TRBV6-4
abundance: .
j_gene: TRBJ1-6
d_gene: .
CDR3aa: CASSYDEGYNSPLHF
CDR3nt: TGTGCCAGCAGCTACGACGAGGGGTATAATTCACCCCTCCACTTT

v_gene: TRBV7-2
abundance: many
j_gene: TRBJ2-1
d_gene: .
CDR3aa: CASSYKVEQFF
CDR3nt: TGTGCCAGCAGCTATAAGGTAGAGCAGTTCTTC

v_gene: TRBV20-1
abundance: .
j_gene: TRBJ2-7
d_gene: .
CDR3aa: CSALVGTSYEQYF
CDR3nt: TGCAGTGCGTTGGTTGGGACCTCCTACGAGCAGTACTTC

v_gene: TRBV18
abundance: .
j_gene: TRBJ2-1
d_gene: .
CDR3aa: CASAPYPDSNNEQFF
CDR3nt: TGTGCCAGCGCACCCTATCCTGACAGCAACAATGAGCAGTTCTTC

v_gene: TRBV7-2
abundance: many
j_gene: TRBJ2-5
d_gene: .
CDR3aa: CASSMSTETQETQYF
CDR3nt: TGTGCCAGCAGCATGTCGACGGAGACACAAGAGACCCAGTACTTC

v_gene: TRBV11-2
abundance: many
j_gene: TRBJ2-1
d_gene: .
CDR3aa: CASSLSAGGSYNEQFF
CDR3nt: TGTGCCAGCAGCTTATCGGCCGGGGGATCCTACAATGAGCAGTTCTTC

v_gene: TRBV20-1
abundance: many
j_gene: TRBJ2-7
d_gene: TRBD1
CDR3aa: CSASWTGEYEQYF
CDR3nt: TGCAGTGCTAGCTGGACAGGGGAGTACGAGCAGTACTTC

v_gene: TRBV7-2
abundance: many
j_gene: TRBJ2-7
d_gene: TRBD1
CDR3aa: CASSVTGNYEQYF
CDR3nt: TGTGCCAGCAGCGTGACAGGGAACTACGAGCAGTACTTC

v_gene: TRBV6-2/TRBV6-3
abundance: .
j_gene: TRBJ1-5
d_gene: .
CDR3aa: CASSPQGYSNQPQHF
CDR3nt: TGTGCCAGCAGCCCTCAGGGCTATAGCAATCAGCCCCAGCATTTT

v_gene: TRBV6-5
abundance: .
j_gene: TRBJ2-1
d_gene: TRBD2
CDR3aa: CASKTGGRINEQFF
CDR3nt: TGTGCCAGTAAGACGGGGGGGCGGATCAATGAGCAGTTCTTC

v_gene: TRBV15
abundance: few
j_gene: TRBJ2-7
d_gene: .
CDR3aa: CATSRDGGTRTVEQYF
CDR3nt: TGTGCCACCAGCAGAGATGGGGGCACCCGAACCGTCGAGCAGTACTTC

v_gene: TRBV20-1
abundance: few
j_gene: TRBJ1-1
d_gene: .
CDR3aa: CSARNPQGRDTEAFF
CDR3nt: TGCAGTGCTAGAAACCCGCAGGGGCGTGACACTGAAGCTTTCTTT

v_gene: TRBV7-8
abundance: many
j_gene: TRBJ1-3
d_gene: .
CDR3aa: CASSLEGQHLSGNTIYF
CDR3nt: TGTGCCAGCAGCTTAGAAGGGCAGCATTTATCTGGAAACACCATATATTTT

v_gene: TRBV4-1
abundance: many
j_gene: TRBJ2-1
d_gene: TRBD1
CDR3aa: CASSQEAAGQGLNEQFF
CDR3nt: TGCGCCAGCAGCCAAGAAGCGGCGGGACAGGGTTTGAATGAGCAGTTCTTC

v_gene: TRBV7-2
abundance: many
j_gene: TRBJ2-7
d_gene: TRBD2
CDR3aa: CASSSPGGGISYEQYF
CDR3nt: TGTGCCAGCAGCTCGCCGGGCGGGGGAATCTCCTACGAGCAGTACTTC

v_gene: TRBV12-3/TRBV12-4
abundance: .
j_gene: TRBJ1-2
d_gene: .
CDR3aa: CASSLSRGGYSF
CDR3nt: TGTGCCAGCAGTTTAAGCCGAGGCGGCTACTCCTTC

v_gene: TRBV6-2/TRBV6-3
abundance: few
j_gene: TRBJ2-6
d_gene: .
CDR3aa: CASSRQGTSGANVLTF
CDR3nt: TGTGCCAGCAGCAGGCAGGGGACCTCTGGGGCCAACGTCCTGACTTTC

v_gene: TRBV27
abundance: many
j_gene: TRBJ1-2
d_gene: .
CDR3aa: CASSPSSGTKNYGYTF
CDR3nt: TGTGCCAGCAGTCCTTCCTCCGGGACAAAGAACTATGGCTACACCTTC

v_gene: TRBV28
abundance: once
j_gene: TRBJ2-3
d_gene: .
CDR3aa: CDSSLPRVDTQYF
CDR3nt: TGTGACAGCAGTTTACCCAGAGTAGATACGCAGTATTTT

v_gene: TRBV6-5
abundance: few
j_gene: TRBJ2-7
d_gene: TRBD2
CDR3aa: CASSYASGREKQYF
CDR3nt: TGTGCCAGCAGTTATGCTTCGGGGAGGGAAAAGCAGTACTTC

v_gene: TRBV6-2/TRBV6-3
abundance: .
j_gene: TRBJ2-7
d_gene: .
CDR3aa: CASSSRDKIIYEQYF
CDR3nt: TGTGCCAGCAGTTCCCGGGACAAGATTATCTACGAGCAGTACTTC

v_gene: TRBV7-2
abundance: once
j_gene: TRBJ2-5
d_gene: TRBD2
CDR3aa: CASTLLPLTSGGRVVLETQYF
CDR3nt: TGTGCCAGCACCCTGCTTCCCCTAACTTCGGGGGGGCGTGTAGTGTTAGAGACCCAGTACTTC

v_gene: TRBV7-8
abundance: many
j_gene: TRBJ2-5
d_gene: .
CDR3aa: CASSLRPRTRGETQYF
CDR3nt: TGTGCCAGCAGCCTCCGCCCTAGGACCCGGGGAGAGACCCAGTACTTC

v_gene: TRBV6-1
abundance: many
j_gene: TRBJ1-3
d_gene: .
CDR3aa: CASRQSPEAYILEREVGTGGLYF
CDR3nt: .

v_gene: TRBV7-2
abundance: many
j_gene: TRBJ2-7
d_gene: TRBD2
CDR3aa: CASSLSVLAGEHEQYF
CDR3nt: TGTGCCAGCAGCTTATCTGTACTAGCGGGGGAACACGAGCAGTACTTC

v_gene: TRBV12-3/TRBV12-4
abundance: few
j_gene: TRBJ1-1
d_gene: .
CDR3aa: CASSYSQSGVAFF
CDR3nt: TGTGCCAGCTCTTATTCGCAGTCAGGAGTTGCTTTCTTT

v_gene: TRBV7-2
abundance: many
j_gene: TRBJ2-5
d_gene: TRBD1
CDR3aa: CASSPGQGTTQYF
CDR3nt: TGTGCCAGCAGCCCAGGACAGGGGACGACCCAGTACTTC

v_gene: TRBV11-2
abundance: .
j_gene: TRBJ2-3
d_gene: TRBD1
CDR3aa: CASSLRDRGADTQYF
CDR3nt: TGTGCCAGCAGCTTACGGGACAGGGGCGCAGATACGCAGTATTTT

v_gene: TRBV19
abundance: .
j_gene: TRBJ1-1
d_gene: .
CDR3aa: CASRGSGIGSEAFF
CDR3nt: TGTGCCAGTAGAGGATCCGGGATCGGGTCTGAAGCTTTCTTT

v_gene: TRBV20-1
abundance: .
j_gene: TRBJ1-5
d_gene: .
CDR3aa: CSARGAGGFGSNQPQHF
CDR3nt: TGCAGTGCTAGAGGGGCCGGCGGGTTCGGTAGCAATCAGCCCCAGCATTTT

v_gene: TRBV6-1
abundance: .
j_gene: TRBJ1-1
d_gene: .
CDR3aa: CASSEGEAGATEAFF
CDR3nt: TGTGCCAGCAGTGAAGGTGAGGCTGGAGCGACTGAAGCTTTCTTT

v_gene: TRBV20-1
abundance: .
j_gene: TRBJ2-1
d_gene: .
CDR3aa: CSARARASLNEQFF
CDR3nt: TGCAGTGCTAGAGCGCGGGCGTCCCTCAATGAGCAGTTCTTC

v_gene: TRBV9
abundance: few
j_gene: TRBJ2-3
d_gene: TRBD1
CDR3aa: CASSPGDRGTDTQYF
CDR3nt: TGTGCCAGCAGCCCCGGGGACAGGGGCACAGATACGCAGTATTTT

v_gene: TRBV10-1
abundance: .
j_gene: TRBJ2-1
d_gene: TRBD2
CDR3aa: CASSAVREALEQFF
CDR3nt: TGCGCCAGCAGTGCAGTTCGGGAGGCGCTTGAGCAGTTCTTC

v_gene: TRBV20-1
abundance: .
j_gene: TRBJ1-5
d_gene: .
CDR3aa: CSAREQAYSNQPQHF
CDR3nt: TGCAGTGCTAGAGAGCAGGCTTATAGCAATCAGCCCCAGCATTTT

v_gene: TRBV7-7
abundance: .
j_gene: TRBJ2-5
d_gene: .
CDR3aa: CASSPWDRGGETQYF
CDR3nt: TGTGCCAGCAGCCCGTGGGACCGCGGTGGTGAGACCCAGTACTTC

v_gene: TRBV28
abundance: .
j_gene: TRBJ2-7
d_gene: TRBD2
CDR3aa: CASSRLATSYEQYF
CDR3nt: TGTGCCAGCAGCCGACTAGCGACCTCCTACGAGCAGTACTTC

v_gene: TRBV6-2/TRBV6-3
abundance: .
j_gene: TRBJ1-6
d_gene: .
CDR3aa: CASGNSDGRVSPLHF
CDR3nt: TGTGCCAGCGGCAACTCAGACGGCCGGGTTTCACCCCTACACTTT

v_gene: TRBV6-1
abundance: .
j_gene: TRBJ2-3
d_gene: .
CDR3aa: CARSYGSDTQYF
CDR3nt: TGTGCCCGCAGTTATGGGTCAGATACGCAGTATTTT

v_gene: TRBV28
abundance: few
j_gene: TRBJ1-1
d_gene: TRBD1
CDR3aa: CASSLHRGRTEAFF
CDR3nt: TGTGCCAGCAGTTTACACAGGGGGCGAACTGAAGCTTTCTTT

v_gene: TRBV4-1
abundance: few
j_gene: TRBJ1-5
d_gene: .
CDR3aa: CASSQGTPWGQPQHF
CDR3nt: TGCGCCAGCAGCCAAGGAACACCCTGGGGTCAGCCCCAGCATTTT

v_gene: TRBV10-2
abundance: .
j_gene: TRBJ2-2
d_gene: TRBD2
CDR3aa: CASTLARGGPGELFF
CDR3nt: TGCGCCAGCACCTTAGCGCGGGGGGGCCCCGGGGAGCTGTTTTTT

v_gene: TRBV6-2/TRBV6-3
abundance: .
j_gene: TRBJ2-1
d_gene: .
CDR3aa: CASSSGRDFSYNEQFF
CDR3nt: TGTGCCAGCAGTTCCGGCCGGGACTTCTCCTACAATGAGCAGTTCTTC

v_gene: TRBV4-1
abundance: .
j_gene: TRBJ2-4
d_gene: TRBD2
CDR3aa: CASSPPGGPAKNIQYF
CDR3nt: TGTGCCAGCAGCCCCCCGGGGGGACCAGCCAAAAACATTCAGTACTTC

v_gene: TRBV5-8
abundance: .
j_gene: TRBJ1-1
d_gene: .
CDR3aa: CASSSIGPEAFF
CDR3nt: TGTGCCAGCAGCTCCATCGGACCCGAAGCTTTCTTT

v_gene: TRBV28
abundance: .
j_gene: TRBJ1-5
d_gene: TRBD1
CDR3aa: CASKAGGRQPQHF
CDR3nt: TGTGCCAGCAAGGCAGGGGGCAGGCAGCCCCAGCATTTT

v_gene: TRBV10-3
abundance: once
j_gene: TRBJ1-4
d_gene: .
CDR3aa: CATRPATNEKLFF
CDR3nt: TGTGCCACCAGACCTGCAACTAATGAAAAACTGTTTTTT

v_gene: TRBV10-3
abundance: few
j_gene: TRBJ2-7
d_gene: .
CDR3aa: CAISGGNRTYEQYF
CDR3nt: TGTGCCATCAGTGGGGGGAACAGGACCTACGAGCAGTACTTC

v_gene: TRBV28
abundance: .
j_gene: TRBJ2-3
d_gene: TRBD1
CDR3aa: CASRLEAGGLGDTQYF
CDR3nt: TGTGCCAGCCGTTTGGAGGCAGGGGGCCTTGGAGATACGCAGTATTTT

v_gene: TRBV6-1
abundance: .
j_gene: TRBJ1-2
d_gene: TRBD1
CDR3aa: CASSLGTGVDGYTF
CDR3nt: TGTGCCAGCAGTCTAGGGACAGGGGTGGATGGCTACACCTTC

v_gene: TRBV10-2
abundance: .
j_gene: TRBJ1-3
d_gene: .
CDR3aa: CASSAMLYSGNTIYF
CDR3nt: TGCGCCAGCAGTGCTATGTTATATTCTGGAAACACCATATATTTT

v_gene: TRBV7-9
abundance: .
j_gene: TRBJ2-6
d_gene: .
CDR3aa: CASSPGGGKSSGANVLTF
CDR3nt: TGTGCCAGCAGCCCAGGTGGAGGGAAGTCTTCTGGGGCCAACGTCCTGACTTTC

v_gene: TRBV5-4
abundance: .
j_gene: TRBJ2-2
d_gene: .
CDR3aa: CASSLYSGELFF
CDR3nt: TGTGCCAGCAGCTTGTACTCCGGGGAGCTGTTTTTT

v_gene: TRBV5-1
abundance: .
j_gene: TRBJ2-5
d_gene: TRBD2
CDR3aa: CASSFGLAGGQARETQYF
CDR3nt: TGCGCCAGCAGCTTCGGGCTAGCGGGGGGCCAGGCCCGAGAGACCCAGTACTTC

v_gene: TRBV28
abundance: few
j_gene: TRBJ1-2
d_gene: TRBD1
CDR3aa: CAIRDRNNYGYTF
CDR3nt: TGTGCCATCCGGGACAGAAATAACTATGGCTACACCTTC

v_gene: TRBV24-1
abundance: .
j_gene: TRBJ1-5
d_gene: .
CDR3aa: CATSDENQPQHF
CDR3nt: TGTGCAACCAGTGATGAGAATCAGCCCCAGCATTTT

v_gene: TRBV4-1
abundance: .
j_gene: TRBJ1-5
d_gene: .
CDR3aa: CASSQLQGTRLLSNQPQHF
CDR3nt: TGCGCCAGCAGCCAATTACAGGGAACGCGGCTGCTCAGCAATCAGCCCCAGCATTTT

v_gene: TRBV6-2/TRBV6-3
abundance: few
j_gene: TRBJ1-1
d_gene: .
CDR3aa: CASSPSGRVNTEAFF
CDR3nt: TGTGCCAGCAGCCCCTCGGGACGGGTGAACACTGAAGCTTTCTTT

v_gene: TRBV7-9
abundance: .
j_gene: TRBJ2-7
d_gene: .
CDR3aa: CASSTNTGPSYEQYF
CDR3nt: TGTGCCAGCAGCACCAATACGGGACCCTCCTACGAGCAGTACTTC